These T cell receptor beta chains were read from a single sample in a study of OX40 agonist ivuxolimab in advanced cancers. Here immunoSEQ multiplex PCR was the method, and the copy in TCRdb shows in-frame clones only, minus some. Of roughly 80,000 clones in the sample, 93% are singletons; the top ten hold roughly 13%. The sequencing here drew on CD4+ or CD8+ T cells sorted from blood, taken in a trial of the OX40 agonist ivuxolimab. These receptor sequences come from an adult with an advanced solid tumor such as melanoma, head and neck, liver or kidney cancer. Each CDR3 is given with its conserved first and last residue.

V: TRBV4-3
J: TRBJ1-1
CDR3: CASSQVIGGGQRKNTEAFF

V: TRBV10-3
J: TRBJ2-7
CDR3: CAISGTESSYEQYF

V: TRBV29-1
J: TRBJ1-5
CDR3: CSAQVGDQPQHF

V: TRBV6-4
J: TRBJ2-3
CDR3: CASSDSRGGTDTQYF

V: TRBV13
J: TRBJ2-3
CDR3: CASSFGVSTDTQYF

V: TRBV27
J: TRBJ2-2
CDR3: CASSLSAAGPRGTGELFF

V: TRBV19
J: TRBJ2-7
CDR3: CASSPSAYEQYF

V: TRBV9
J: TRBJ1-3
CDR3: CASSGPGDYSGNTIYF

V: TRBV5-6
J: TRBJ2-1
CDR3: CASSTVAGAPREYEQFF

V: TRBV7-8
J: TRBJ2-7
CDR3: CASSPGRGYSYEQYF

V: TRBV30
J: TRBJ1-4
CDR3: CAWRLGQGRREKLFF

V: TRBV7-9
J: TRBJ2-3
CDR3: CASSLDLLADSTDTQYF

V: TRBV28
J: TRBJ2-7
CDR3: CASSLEGLVREQYF

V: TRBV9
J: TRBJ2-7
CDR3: CASSVVDYEQYF

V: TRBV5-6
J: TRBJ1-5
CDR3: CASSRWGRNQPQHF

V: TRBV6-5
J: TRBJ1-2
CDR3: CASSYTANYGYTF

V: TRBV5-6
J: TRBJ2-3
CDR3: CASIRSSGGPTDTQYF

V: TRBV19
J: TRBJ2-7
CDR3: CASSITSGTGGVLASVEQYF

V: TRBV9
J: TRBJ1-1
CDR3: CASSAQGPGEAFF

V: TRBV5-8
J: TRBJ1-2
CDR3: CASSLEQGPNYGYTF

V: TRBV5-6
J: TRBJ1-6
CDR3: CASSFVGGYNSPLHF

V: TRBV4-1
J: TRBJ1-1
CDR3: CASSFQGGEAFF